The sample holds many counts of the clone carrying this T cell receptor beta chain. The antigen remains undetermined. The entry originates in a study of neurological immune-mediated disorders. On the study more broadly: Of the 35 or so patients who had multiple sclerosis, some 30 had the relapsing-remitting form and 3 had the secondary progressive form.

Points from the study as a whole: None of the CDR3 amino acid sequences of expanded clones were shared across subjects, and this suggested private repertoires in all groups.

The cDNA was produced through 5'RACE with 10-nucleotide random UMIs. Every sequencing run returned over 200 million TCR-beta sequences, which were derived from 15-18 subjects. TCRdb called the 5' RACE reads again in MiXCR, with one record for every CDR3 protein. The repertoire holds more than 35,000 distinct CDR3 sequences, with 3% to 3.5% as singletons. Germline CDR1 is SEHNR and CDR2 is FQNEAQ (reference sequence). The junction had 17 bases not matched to a gene; V was cut back by 4 bases and J by 6 bases. The CDR3 consists of 17 residues. The receptor was derived from a woman aged 45-60 years with multiple sclerosis. Sequencing was performed on PBMCs. The chain is built from TRBV7-9 and TRBJ2-5; 7 nucleotides match TRBD2. This CDR3 reads CASSSTRGDRLGQTQYF. CDR3 in DNA: TGTGCCAGCAGCTCTACCCGGGGGGACCGACTCGGTCAGACCCAGTACTTC.